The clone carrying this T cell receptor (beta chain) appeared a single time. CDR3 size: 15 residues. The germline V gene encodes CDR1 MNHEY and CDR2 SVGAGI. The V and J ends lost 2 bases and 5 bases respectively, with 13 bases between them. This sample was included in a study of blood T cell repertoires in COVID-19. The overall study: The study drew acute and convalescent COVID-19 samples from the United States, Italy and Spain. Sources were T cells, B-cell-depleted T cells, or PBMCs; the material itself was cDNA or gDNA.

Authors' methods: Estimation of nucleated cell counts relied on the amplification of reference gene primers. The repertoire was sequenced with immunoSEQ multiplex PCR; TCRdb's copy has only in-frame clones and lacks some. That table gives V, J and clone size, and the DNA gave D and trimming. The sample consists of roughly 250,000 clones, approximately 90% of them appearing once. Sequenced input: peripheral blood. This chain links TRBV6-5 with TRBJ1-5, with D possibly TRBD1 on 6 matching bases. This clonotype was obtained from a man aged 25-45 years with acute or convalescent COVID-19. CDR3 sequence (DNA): TGTGCCAGCAGTTACACTGGGGCAGGGGATCAGCCCCAGCATTTT. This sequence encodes CASSYTGAGDQPQHF.